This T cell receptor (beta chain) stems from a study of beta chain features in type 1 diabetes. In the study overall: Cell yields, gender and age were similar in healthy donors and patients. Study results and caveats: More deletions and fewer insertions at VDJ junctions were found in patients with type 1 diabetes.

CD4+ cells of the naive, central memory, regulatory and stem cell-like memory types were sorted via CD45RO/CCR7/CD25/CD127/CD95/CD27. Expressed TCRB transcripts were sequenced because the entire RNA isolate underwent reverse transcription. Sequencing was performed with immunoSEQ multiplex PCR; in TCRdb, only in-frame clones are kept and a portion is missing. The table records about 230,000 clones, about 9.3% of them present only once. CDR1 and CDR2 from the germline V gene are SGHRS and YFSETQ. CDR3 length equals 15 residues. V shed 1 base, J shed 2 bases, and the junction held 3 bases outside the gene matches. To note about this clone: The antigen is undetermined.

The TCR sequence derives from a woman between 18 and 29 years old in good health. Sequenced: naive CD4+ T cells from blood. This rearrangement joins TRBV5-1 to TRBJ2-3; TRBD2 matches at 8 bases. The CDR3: CASSLISGDTDTQYF. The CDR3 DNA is TGCGCCAGCAGCTTGATTAGCGGGGACACAGATACGCAGTATTTT.